These 18 T cell receptor beta chains share one sample of origin, sequenced in a study of siplizumab effects on memory and regulatory T cells (dated by TCRdb to between 2018 and 2021). The library was obtained by the immunoSEQ multiplex PCR assay. TCRdb obtained this table from immuneACCESS and retained in-frame rearrangements with V and J assigned. These tables miss some clones; where compared with another copy, unresolved V genes account for less than half of the shortfall, and the remainder is unexplained. The sample profile shows about 62,000 clones; less than 80% of them were found once. Approximately 0.4% of the sample goes to the ten largest clones. The specimen was memory CD4+ T cells sorted from blood. The cell subset or site label, as the study defines it: unstimulated CD4+ memory T cells. These receptors all come from a human donor in good health.

J is TRBJ2-2 and V is TRBV7-2, with a possible D match to TRBD2 (5 bases). There are 17 residues in the CDR3. Trimming shortened V by 2 bases and J by 4 bases, and 17 bases separated the two germline ends. CDR1 and CDR2 from the germline V gene are SGHTA and FQGNSA. The chain's CDR3 is CASSLNSGGYSTGELFF. The CDR3 DNA reads TGTGCCAGCAGCTTAAATAGTGGCGGGTATTCCACCGGGGAGCTGTTTTTT.

The rearrangement uses TRBV18 and TRBJ1-5; unclear D gene. Germline V CDR1 and CDR2: KGHSH, LQKENI. V gave up 2 bases and J gave up 4 bases, with 12 bases separating them. The CDR3 loop spans 15 amino acids. This CDR3 is CASSPDLAANQPQHF. The CDR3 DNA is TGTGCCAGCTCACCAGACTTGGCAGCAAATCAGCCCCAGCATTTT.

The CDR3 reads CAISESTDRGSRSNQPQHF. The DNA for the CDR3 is TGTGCCATCAGTGAGTCCACGGACAGGGGGAGCAGGAGCAATCAGCCCCAGCATTTT. V usage is TRBV10-3 and J usage is TRBJ1-5; 10 nucleotides agree with TRBD1. Germline trimming cut 0 bases from V and 1 base from J; bases unmatched to any gene: 9. CDR3 size: 19 residues. Germline V gene sequence: CDR1 ENHRY, CDR2 SYGVKD.

This chain joins TRBV27 and TRBJ2-1; D is possibly TRBD1 (6 bases). Germline V gives CDR1 MNHEY, CDR2 SMNVEV (reference sequence). The CDR3 extends over 15 amino acids. The V end lost 3 bases, the J end lost 5 bases, and 14 bases lay between the germline ends. The CDR3 reads CASSFYQGRNNEQFF. The CDR3 DNA sequence: TGTGCCAGCAGTTTTTATCAGGGGCGCAACAATGAGCAGTTCTTC.

The rearrangement uses TRBV6-1 and TRBJ1-2; D possibly corresponds to TRBD1 (6 bases). Trimming took 6 bases from V and 2 from J, leaving 10 bases between them. The CDR3 consists of 13 residues. Germline V gene lookup returns CDR1 MNHNS and CDR2 SASEGT. DNA for the CDR3: TGTGCCAGCAGACTGGACAGCAACTATGGCTACACCTTC. Its protein product is CASRLDSNYGYTF.

This chain joins TRBV7-3 and TRBJ1-2; 9 nucleotides agree with TRBD1. The CDR3 is 13 amino acids. CDR1 is SGHTA, CDR2 FQGTGA, per germline. V dropped 4 bases and J dropped 8; count of bases not matched to a gene: 5. CDR3 in amino acids: CASSSGQGFGYTF. CDR3 in DNA: TGTGCCAGCAGCTCCGGACAGGGGTTCGGCTACACCTTC. The variable domain in full, with the rest retrieved from reference TRBV7-3 and TRBJ1-2, is GAGVSQTPSNKVTEKGKYVELRCDPISGHTALYWYRQSLGQGPEFLIYFQGTGAADDSGLPNDRFFAVRPEGSVSTLKIQRTERGDSAVYLCASSSGQGFGYTFGSGTRLTVV.

This chain links TRBV18 with TRBJ1-5; 8 bases align to TRBD1. Germline V gene sequence: CDR1 KGHSH, CDR2 LQKENI. This CDR3 is built from 16 residues. Unmatched junction bases numbered 5, after V lost 3 bases and J lost 1 base. CDR3 region: CASSPRQGASNQPQHF. In DNA, the CDR3 is TGTGCCAGCTCACCTCGGCAGGGGGCCAGCAATCAGCCCCAGCATTTT.

This chain joins TRBV11-3 and TRBJ2-1, with D unclear. Germline loops: CDR1 SGHNT, CDR2 YENEEA. The CDR3 has 13 amino acids. Trimming took off 1 base at V and 5 bases at J, with 6 bases between the two ends. The CDR3 nucleotides read TGTGCCAGCAGCTTAGGCCAGGACAATGAGCAGTTCTTC. This gives the protein CASSLGQDNEQFF.

The chain employs TRBV19 and TRBJ2-5; D call uncertain. The length of the CDR3 is 14 residues. The V gene's germline CDR1 is LNHDA and CDR2 SQIVND (reference sequence). Between the trimmed V and J ends, which lost 5 bases and 1 base, there was a span of 11 bases. The CDR3 DNA sequence: TGTGCCAGTAGTTCAACGGGCCTCCAAGAGACCCAGTACTTC. Its protein is CASSSTGLQETQYF.

The chain recombines TRBV29-1 with TRBJ1-1; TRBD1 is a possible D gene (5 bases). V lost 1 base, J lost 1 base, and 16 bases lay in between. The V gene's germline CDR1 is SQVTM and CDR2 ANQGSEA. This CDR3 spans 16 amino acids. The CDR3 DNA is TGCAGCGTTGAAGGGCGGGGGTGGGGCTCGAACACTGAAGCTTTCTTT. This codes for CSVEGRGWGSNTEAFF.

V gene TRBV11-2 combines with J gene TRBJ2-1; 11 nucleotides line up with TRBD2. With 5 bases clipped from V and 6 bases from J, the junction kept 9 bases outside the gene matches. Germline values: CDR1 SGHAT, CDR2 FQNNGV. CDR3 length equals 16 residues. The CDR3: CASSPRLAGSGNEQFF. CDR3 DNA sequence: TGTGCCAGCAGCCCGCGACTAGCGGGGTCGGGCAATGAGCAGTTCTTC. The full variable domain, with the rest looked up from reference TRBV11-2 and TRBJ2-1, is EAGVAQSPRYKIIEKRQSVAFWCNPISGHATLYWYQQILGQGPKLLIQFQNNGVVDDSQLPKDRFSAERLKGVDSTLKIQPAKLEDSAVYLCASSPRLAGSGNEQFFGPGTRLTVL.

As DNA, the CDR3 is TGTGCCAGCAGCTTAGGGGGCCAGGGCATATCTGGAAACACCATATATTTT. Protein product: CASSLGGQGISGNTIYF. This rearrangement joins TRBV7-2 to TRBJ1-3, with D possibly being TRBD1 (5 bases). The V end was cut by 1 base, the J end by 1 base, with 14 bases between. The CDR3 runs to 17 residues. CDR1 is SGHTA, CDR2 FQGNSA, per germline.

This clone showed up just a few times. The chain recombines TRBV19 with TRBJ2-1; 14 positions agree with TRBD2. The CDR3 has 15 amino acids. Germline CDR1 LNHDA, CDR2 SQIVND (reference sequence). V dropped 5 bases and J dropped 15; count of bases not matched to a gene: 12. CDR3 sequence (DNA): TGTGCCAGTAGTTCCCTTCAGGGACTAGCGGGGGCCTCGTTCTTC. Translation: CASSSLQGLAGASFF.

This chain links TRBV27 with TRBJ1-6, with D possibly being TRBD1 (5 bases). V was pared by 3 bases and J by 10 bases, with 16 bases between. The CDR3 loop spans 15 amino acids. Germline V CDR1 and CDR2: MNHEY, SMNVEV (reference sequence). The CDR3 DNA is TGTGCCAGCAGTTTGGGTCAGGGAGGAGGGTCACCCCTCCACTTT. It specifies CASSLGQGGGSPLHF.

This clone has just one count. The rearrangement uses TRBV18 and TRBJ2-5, with 8 bases that match TRBD1. This CDR3 region has 15 residues. Trimming cost V 0 bases and J 7 bases; bases outside gene matches: 7. Germline assignment: CDR1 KGHSH and CDR2 LQKENI. CDR3 nucleotide sequence: TGTGCCAGCTCACCACCTGGGACAGGCGTCAGGACCCAGTACTTC. It codes for CASSPPGTGVRTQYF.

The rearrangement joins TRBV5-1 to TRBJ2-7, with 12 bases fitting TRBD2. The CDR3 consists of 12 residues. The V gene's germline CDR1 is SGHRS and CDR2 YFSETQ. V gave up 8 bases and J gave up 4 bases; unmatched junction bases: 1. CDR3 residues: CASGLAGYEQYF. The CDR3 DNA reads as TGCGCCAGTGGACTAGCGGGGTACGAGCAGTACTTC.

The chain employs TRBV11-2 and TRBJ2-5; D possibly corresponds to TRBD2 (6 bases). The length of the CDR3 is 14 residues. V lost 4 bases, J lost 2 bases, and 11 bases lay in between. CDR1 is SGHAT, CDR2 FQNNGV, per germline. The DNA of the CDR3 is TGTGCCAGCAGCTCTCGCGGGGTGCAAGAGACCCAGTACTTC. This sequence encodes CASSSRGVQETQYF.

This rearrangement joins TRBV27 to TRBJ2-7, with no clear D. Germline CDR1 is MNHEY and CDR2 is SMNVEV (reference sequence). The V end was cut by 2 bases, the J end by 0 bases, with 11 bases between. This CDR3 is 15 amino acids long. CDR3 bases: TGTGCCAGCAGTTTAAGGGCCGGGTCCTCCTACGAGCAGTACTTC. Translated: CASSLRAGSSYEQYF.